This T cell receptor (beta chain) was found in a study of cytomegalovirus exposure and HLA in healthy donors. In the study overall: Among about 179 million T cells, an earlier analysis found approximately 110 million unique TCR beta sequences.

As concerns this clone: Its antigen is undetermined.

General study points: The investigators catalogued 164 TCR beta chains as cytomegalovirus-associated.

Germline values: CDR1 SGHAT, CDR2 FQNNGV. CDR3 size: 17 residues. J lost 0 bases, V lost 2 bases, and 5 bases had no gene match. It was with 60 Vbeta and 13 Jbeta primers that the PCR ran. This table comes from immunoSEQ multiplex PCR, and its TCRdb copy is limited to in-frame clones, with some not included. The sample lists around 91,000 clones, 64% occurring once. The TCR sequence derives from a man aged 55 to 70 in good health and CMV-seronegative. The sequenced sample consisted of PBMCs. This chain uses TRBV11-2 with TRBJ2-1, with 9 bases fitting TRBD2. CDR3 residues: CASSLWTSASSYNEQFF. The CDR3 DNA sequence: TGTGCCAGCAGCTTATGGACTAGCGCAAGCTCCTACAATGAGCAGTTCTTC.